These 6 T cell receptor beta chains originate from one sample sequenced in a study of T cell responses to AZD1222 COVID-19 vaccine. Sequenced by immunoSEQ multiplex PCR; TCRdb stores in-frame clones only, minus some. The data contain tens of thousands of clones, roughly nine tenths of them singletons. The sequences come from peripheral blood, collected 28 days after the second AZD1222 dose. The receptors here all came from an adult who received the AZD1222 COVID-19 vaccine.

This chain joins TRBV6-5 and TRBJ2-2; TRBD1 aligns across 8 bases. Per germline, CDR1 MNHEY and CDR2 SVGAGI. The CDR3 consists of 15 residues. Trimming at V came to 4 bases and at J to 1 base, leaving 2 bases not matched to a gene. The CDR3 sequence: CASSFTGGNTGELFF. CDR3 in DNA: TGTGCCAGCAGTTTTACAGGGGGGAACACCGGGGAGCTGTTTTTT.

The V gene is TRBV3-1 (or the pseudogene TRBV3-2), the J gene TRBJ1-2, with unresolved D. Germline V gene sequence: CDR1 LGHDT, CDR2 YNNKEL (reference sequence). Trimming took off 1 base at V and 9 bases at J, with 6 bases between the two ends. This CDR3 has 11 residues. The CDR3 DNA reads TGTGCCAGCAGCCAAGGGAGGAGCTACACCTTC. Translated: CASSQGRSYTF.

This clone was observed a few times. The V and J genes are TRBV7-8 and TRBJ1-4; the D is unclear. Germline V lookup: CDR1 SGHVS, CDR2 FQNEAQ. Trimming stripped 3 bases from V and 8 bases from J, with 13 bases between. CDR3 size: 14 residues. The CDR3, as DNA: TGTGCCAGCAGCTTGTCGGCTCGACGGGAAAAACTGTTTTTT. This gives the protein CASSLSARREKLFF. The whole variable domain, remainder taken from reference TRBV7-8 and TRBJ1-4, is GAGVSQSPRYKVAKRGQDVALRCDPISGHVSLFWYQQALGQGPEFLTYFQNEAQLDKSGLPSDRFFAERPEGSVSTLKIQRTQQEDSAVYLCASSLSARREKLFFGSGTQLSVL.

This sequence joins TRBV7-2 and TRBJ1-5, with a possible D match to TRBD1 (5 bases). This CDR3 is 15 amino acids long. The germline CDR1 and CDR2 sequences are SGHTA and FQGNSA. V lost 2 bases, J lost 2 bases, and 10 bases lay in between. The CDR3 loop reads CASSLQGSGNQPQHF. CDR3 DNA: TGTGCCAGCAGCTTACAGGGTTCGGGCAATCAGCCCCAGCATTTT.

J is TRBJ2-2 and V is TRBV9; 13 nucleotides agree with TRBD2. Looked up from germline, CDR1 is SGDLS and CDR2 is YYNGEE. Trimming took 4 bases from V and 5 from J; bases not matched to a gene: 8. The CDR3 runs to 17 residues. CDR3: CASSPGLAGSLTGELFF. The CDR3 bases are TGTGCCAGCAGCCCGGGACTAGCGGGGTCGTTAACCGGGGAGCTGTTTTTT.

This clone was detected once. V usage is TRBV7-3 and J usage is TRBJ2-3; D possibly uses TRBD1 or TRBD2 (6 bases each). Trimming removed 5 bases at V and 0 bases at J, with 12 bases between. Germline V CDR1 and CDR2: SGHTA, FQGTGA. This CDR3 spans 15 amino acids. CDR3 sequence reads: CASSKGGPSTDTQYF. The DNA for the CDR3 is TGTGCCAGCAGCAAAGGGGGGCCTAGCACAGATACGCAGTATTTT.